Below, 17 T cell receptor beta chains from the same sample are listed, as sequenced in a study of blood T cell repertoires in COVID-19. Only in-frame clones appear in the TCRdb table, and some are missing; sequencing was by immunoSEQ multiplex PCR. The sample records roughly 100,000 clones, roughly nine tenths being singletons. The sequencing input was peripheral blood. Every receptor here comes from a man aged 50 to 59 with active COVID-19.

The rearrangement uses TRBV11-1 and TRBJ2-4, with a weak D call TRBD2 (6 bases). Germline CDR1 and CDR2: SGHAT and FQDESV (reference sequence). There are 16 residues in the CDR3. Deletions cut 5 bases from V and 0 bases from J, with 14 bases between. The CDR3 nucleotides are TGTGCCAGCAGCCACCCCGAGGGACTAGCCAAAAACATTCAGTACTTC. Amino acid sequence: CASSHPEGLAKNIQYF.

The table lists this clone with a count of one. The rearrangement joins TRBV6-2 or TRBV6-3 to TRBJ2-1; 9 bases are a match to TRBD2. Germline CDR1 reads MNHEY; CDR2 reads SVGEGT. The CDR3 loop spans 17 amino acids. The V gene end was trimmed by 2 bases and the J gene end by 0 bases; junction bases not matched to a gene: 5. CDR3 sequence (DNA): TGTGCCAGCAGTTACGGCAGCGGGGGGCCCTCCTACAATGAGCAGTTCTTC. Residues: CASSYGSGGPSYNEQFF.

Comments on this clone: The same CDR3 arises from other DNA sequences in this sample as well. CDR3: CASGGGRETQYF. The CDR3 DNA sequence: TGTGCCAGCGGGGGGGGCCGGGAGACCCAGTACTTC. This rearrangement joins TRBV7-2 to TRBJ2-5, with D possibly being TRBD2 (7 bases). Germline CDR1 SGHTA, CDR2 FQGNSA. This CDR3 comprises 12 residues. Trimming removed 8 bases from V and 5 bases from J, with 12 bases in between.

This clone was seen more than once but under ten times. This chain connects TRBV5-6 to TRBJ1-6; 10 bases are shared with TRBD1. The V segment lost 6 bases and the J segment 8 bases; nucleotides outside the gene matches: 8. Germline loops: CDR1 SGHDT, CDR2 YYEEEE. This CDR3 region has 15 residues. The CDR3 sequence: CASTSRGTGDSPLHF. For the CDR3, the DNA is TGTGCCAGCACCTCGAGGGGGACAGGGGATTCACCCCTCCACTTT. The whole variable domain, filled in from reference TRBV5-6 and TRBJ1-6, reads DAGVTQSPTHLIKTRGQQVTLRCSPKSGHDTVSWYQQALGQGPQFIFQYYEEEERQRGNFPDRFSGHQFPNYSSELNVNALLLGDSALYLCASTSRGTGDSPLHFGNGTRLTVT.

This chain joins TRBV18 and TRBJ2-1; 7 nucleotides line up with TRBD1. The V segment lost 3 bases and the J segment 5 bases; nucleotides outside the gene matches: 1. The CDR3 sequence is 13 residues long. CDR1 and CDR2 from the germline V gene are KGHSH and LQKENI. The CDR3 protein is CASSPGQNNEQFF. CDR3 DNA sequence: TGTGCCAGCTCACCGGGACAGAACAATGAGCAGTTCTTC.

The CDR3 here is CARNCPGLTSTDTQYF. The CDR3 DNA reads TGCGCCAGGAACTGCCCGGGACTAACTAGCACAGATACGCAGTATTTT. The V and J genes are TRBV10-1 and TRBJ2-3, with TRBD2 identical over 7 bases. V gave up 9 bases and J gave up 0 bases; unmatched junction bases: 12. The CDR3 is 16 amino acids. CDR1 and CDR2 from the germline V gene are WNHNN and SYGVQD (reference sequence).

The chain combines TRBV19 with TRBJ1-5; 7 positions match TRBD1. Germline CDR1 reads LNHDA; CDR2 reads SQIVND (reference sequence). The V gene end was trimmed by 3 bases and the J gene end by 7 bases; junction bases not matched to a gene: 12. CDR3 length: 16 residues. The chain's CDR3 is CASSILNRGTKQPQHF. CDR3 sequence (DNA): TGTGCCAGTAGTATTTTAAACAGGGGAACCAAGCAGCCCCAGCATTTT.

This rearrangement joins TRBV18 to TRBJ2-4; D is ambiguous. The CDR3 length is 16 residues. V was clipped by 4 bases and J by 0 bases, with 13 bases between them. Germline assignment: CDR1 KGHSH and CDR2 LQKENI. For the CDR3, the DNA is TGTGCCAGCTCACACGACACTCCCCTAGCCAAAAACATTCAGTACTTC. Encoded protein: CASSHDTPLAKNIQYF. The full variable domain, its missing parts supplied by reference TRBV18 and TRBJ2-4, is NAGVMQNPRHLVRRRGQEARLRCSPMKGHSHVYWYRQLPEEGLKFMVYLQKENIIDESGMPKERFSAEFPKEGPSILRIQQVVRGDSAAYFCASSHDTPLAKNIQYFGAGTRLSVL.

The chain couples TRBV18 to TRBJ2-2; unclear D gene. CDR3 length: 15 amino acids. The V and J ends lost 2 bases and 0 bases respectively, with 7 bases between them. From germline, CDR1 is KGHSH and CDR2 LQKENI. In DNA, the CDR3 is TGTGCCAGCTCACCAGGCCAAGCGAACACCGGGGAGCTGTTTTTT. Protein sequence: CASSPGQANTGELFF.

J is TRBJ2-1 and V is TRBV11-3; D may be TRBD2 (6 bases). CDR1 is SGHNT, CDR2 YENEEA, per germline. This CDR3 comprises 14 residues. Trimming took off 3 bases at V and 8 bases at J, with 14 bases between the two ends. The CDR3 DNA reads as TGTGCCAGCAGCTTGGGCGGGGTTTACGATGAGCAGTTCTTC. Its protein is CASSLGGVYDEQFF.

As to this clone: One junction end does not reproduce the germline sequence, and a read error may be involved. This chain uses TRBV7-7 with TRBJ2-3, with 9 bases identical to TRBD2. Germline V gives CDR1 SSHAT, CDR2 FNYEAQ (reference sequence). The CDR3 has 16 amino acids. CDR3 in amino acids: CASSPGGTSPKDTQYF. DNA of the CDR3: TGTGCTAGCAGCCCCGGTGGGACTAGCCCTAAGGATACGCAGTATTTT.

The V call is TRBV29-1, the J call TRBJ1-1, with D possibly matching TRBD1 (5 bases). Trimming stripped 6 bases from V and 5 bases from J, with 10 bases between. Germline lookup yields CDR1 SQVTM and CDR2 ANQGSEA. This CDR3 is built from 11 residues. CDR3 amino acids: CSVTRGTEAFF. The CDR3 DNA follows: TGCAGCGTGACACGGGGGACTGAAGCTTTCTTT.

The rearrangement links TRBV19 to TRBJ2-4, with 9 nucleotides matching TRBD1. CDR1 and CDR2 (germline): LNHDA, SQIVND (reference sequence). V shed 3 bases, J shed 0 bases, and the junction held 3 bases outside the gene matches. The CDR3 totals 16 residues. The CDR3 DNA reads as TGTGCCAGTAGTATCACAGGGGGCTTAGCCAAAAACATTCAGTACTTC. Translating it yields CASSITGGLAKNIQYF.

The chain has TRBV5-1 and TRBJ1-1, with a weak D call TRBD1 (5 bases). Trimming took 3 bases from V and 0 from J, leaving 18 bases between them. The length of the CDR3 is 17 residues. Germline CDR1 is SGHRS and CDR2 is YFSETQ. The DNA of the CDR3 is TGCGCCAGCAGCTCCGTCTTGGGGCAAAACTTGAACACTGAAGCTTTCTTT. Protein: CASSSVLGQNLNTEAFF.

CDR3 in DNA: TGTGCCATCAGTGAGCTGGGGACGAGGGGGGGGGAGCAGTTCTTC. It is translated as CAISELGTRGGEQFF. The chain joins TRBV10-3 to TRBJ2-1; the D gene is possibly TRBD2 (7 bases). The CDR3 has 15 amino acids. V was clipped by 2 bases and J by 10 bases, with 18 bases between them. Looked up from germline, CDR1 is ENHRY and CDR2 is SYGVKD.

The CDR3 loop reads CASSQDPTDLGQYF. In DNA, the CDR3 is TGCGCCAGCAGCCAAGATCCGACAGACCTCGGGCAGTACTTC. V usage is TRBV4-3 and J usage is TRBJ2-7; D is perhaps TRBD1 (5 bases). Germline-derived CDR1 and CDR2 are LGHNA and YSLEER. This CDR3 has 14 amino acids. V lost 0 bases and J lost 9, with 15 bases in between.

The V gene is TRBV19, the J gene TRBJ1-4, with 10 bases fitting TRBD1. Germline V gives CDR1 LNHDA, CDR2 SQIVND (reference sequence). The V segment lost 2 bases and the J segment 8 bases; nucleotides outside the gene matches: 5. The CDR3 is 15 residues long. Here the CDR3 reads CASSITDRGREKLFF. The CDR3 nucleotides read TGTGCCAGTAGTATAACGGACAGGGGGAGAGAAAAACTGTTTTTT.